This passage covers 25 T cell receptor beta chains from one sample sequenced in a study of cytomegalovirus exposure and HLA in healthy donors. Researchers ran the PCR with 60 Vbeta and 13 Jbeta primers. Measured with immunoSEQ multiplex PCR; TCRdb has only the in-frame clones, and not every one. Among about 100,000 clones listed, more than 70% were seen once. Sequences were obtained from PBMCs. The source of these receptors is a man aged 30-40 years in good health and CMV-seronegative.

The chain employs TRBV13 and TRBJ1-4; D may be TRBD1 (5 bases). The CDR3 sequence is 14 residues long. Trimming removed 2 bases from V and 5 bases from J, with 9 bases in between. Germline lookup yields CDR1 PRHDT and CDR2 FYEKMQ (reference sequence). CDR3 nucleotides: TGTGCCAGCAGCTTACGACAGCAGAATGAAAAACTGTTTTTT. Protein product: CASSLRQQNEKLFF.

The chain links TRBV6-1 to TRBJ1-5, with D possibly being TRBD1 (6 bases). Germline CDR1 is MNHNS and CDR2 is SASEGT. V was clipped by 1 base and J by 5 bases, with 12 bases between them. The CDR3 loop spans 15 amino acids. In DNA, the CDR3 is TGTGCCAGCAGTGAAGGTTGGACAGAACATCAGCCCCAGCATTTT. It is translated as CASSEGWTEHQPQHF.

The chain joins TRBV28 to TRBJ1-2; 9 nucleotides align to TRBD1. The CDR3 length is 13 residues. With V trimmed by 6 bases and J by 7 bases, 6 bases remained unmatched. Germline V gene lookup returns CDR1 MDHEN and CDR2 SYDVKM. The CDR3 region is CASSYTGGSGYTF. Written as DNA, the CDR3 is TGTGCCAGCAGCTATACAGGGGGCTCTGGCTACACCTTC.

The chain couples TRBV5-6 to TRBJ1-6, with 9 bases aligning to TRBD1. The length of the CDR3 is 16 residues. V dropped 4 bases and J dropped 0; count of bases not matched to a gene: 2. Looked up from germline, CDR1 is SGHDT and CDR2 is YYEEEE. CDR3 sequence: CASSLQGASYNSPLHF. In nucleotides, the CDR3 is TGTGCCAGCAGCCTACAGGGGGCCTCCTATAATTCACCCCTCCACTTT.

V usage is TRBV5-1 and J usage is TRBJ2-7; possibly TRBD1 for D (6 bases). V lost 4 bases, J lost 5 bases, and 16 bases lay in between. Germline CDR1 and CDR2: SGHRS and YFSETQ. This CDR3 region has 14 residues. The CDR3 loop is CASSPLWTVHEQYF. DNA for the CDR3: TGCGCCAGCAGCCCCCTCTGGACAGTCCACGAGCAGTACTTC.

In its sample, this clone was seen a few times. The V gene is TRBV6-5, the J gene TRBJ1-1; weak D call: TRBD1 (5 bases). The V gene lost 5 bases and the J gene lost 4 bases, with 17 bases spanning the gap. CDR1 is MNHEY and CDR2 is SVGAGI in the germline V gene. CDR3 length: 15 amino acids. CDR3 coding DNA: TGTGCCAGCAGTGGGTGGGCTGGCGGGGGCACTGAAGCTTTCTTT. It translates to CASSGWAGGGTEAFF.

V is TRBV4-1 and J is TRBJ2-2, with D tentatively TRBD1 (6 bases). In germline, CDR1 is MGHRA, CDR2 YSYEKL. The CDR3 loop spans 16 amino acids. The V gene lost 7 bases and the J gene lost 5 bases, with 20 bases spanning the gap. CDR3 DNA: TGCGCCAGCAACCTCGGAACAGGGTTCGGGACCGGGGAGCTGTTTTTT. Protein: CASNLGTGFGTGELFF.

The rearrangement links TRBV7-2 to TRBJ2-2; no clear D gene. Per the germline V gene, CDR1 is SGHTA and CDR2 is FQGNSA. Trimming pared 4 bases from V and 2 bases from J, leaving 8 bases between. This CDR3 has 14 amino acids. The CDR3 DNA reads as TGTGCCAGCAGCTCCCCGTTTAACACCGGGGAGCTGTTTTTT. Encoded protein: CASSSPFNTGELFF.

The V call is TRBV7-9, the J call TRBJ2-1, with a weak D call TRBD2 (5 bases). CDR1 and CDR2 from the germline V gene are SEHNR and FQNEAQ (reference sequence). V was pared by 4 bases and J by 4 bases, with 5 bases between. The CDR3 spans 12 residues. This chain's CDR3 is CASSWTYNEQFF. The CDR3 nucleotides read TGTGCCAGCAGCTGGACTTACAATGAGCAGTTCTTC. The full variable domain, its missing parts supplied by reference TRBV7-9 and TRBJ2-1, is DTGVSQNPRHKITKRGQNVTFRCDPISEHNRLYWYRQTLGQGPEFLTYFQNEAQLEKSRLLSDRFSAERPKGSFSTLEIQRTEQGDSAMYLCASSWTYNEQFFGPGTRLTVL.

This chain connects TRBV27 to TRBJ1-1; D uncertain. Trimming removed 1 base from V and 4 bases from J, with 13 bases in between. Germline-derived CDR1 and CDR2 are MNHEY and SMNVEV (reference sequence). The CDR3 contains 15 residues. The CDR3 region is CASSLLSVSGTEAFF. The CDR3 DNA reads as TGTGCCAGCAGTTTATTATCCGTTTCGGGCACTGAAGCTTTCTTT.

J is TRBJ2-1 and V is TRBV7-9; tentative D call: TRBD2 (6 bases). Trimming stripped 1 base from V and 7 bases from J, with 11 bases between. The CDR3 has 14 residues. CDR1 and CDR2 (germline): SEHNR, FQNEAQ (reference sequence). Written as DNA, the CDR3 is TGTGCCAGCAGCTTAGGAGGACTATCGAATGAGCAGTTCTTC. Translated, it gives CASSLGGLSNEQFF.

The chain combines TRBV28 with TRBJ2-4, with D possibly matching TRBD2 (5 bases). Trimming stripped 2 bases from V and 8 bases from J, with 16 bases between. The length of the CDR3 is 15 residues. CDR1 MDHEN and CDR2 SYDVKM come from the germline V gene. DNA for the CDR3: TGTGCCAGCAGTTTACCGGGCAGGTCCGGGGACATTCAGTACTTC. Translation: CASSLPGRSGDIQYF.

The chain links TRBV10-3 to TRBJ2-1; 16 bases are a match to TRBD2. The CDR3 sequence is 17 residues long. After removal of 8 bases from V and 7 bases from J, the junction contained 11 bases not matched to a gene. Germline CDR1 reads ENHRY; CDR2 reads SYGVKD. The CDR3 is CAISGTSGGAVSNEQFF. CDR3 DNA: TGTGCCATCTCCGGGACTAGCGGGGGGGCCGTTTCAAATGAGCAGTTCTTC.

The V call is TRBV5-1, the J call TRBJ2-3; 10 nucleotides align to TRBD1. J lost 4 bases, V lost 4 bases, and 3 bases had no gene match. CDR1 and CDR2 from the germline V gene are SGHRS and YFSETQ. This CDR3 has 14 residues. The CDR3 nucleotides read TGCGCCAGCAGCCCGACAGGGGGCTCAGATACGCAGTATTTT. The encoded protein is CASSPTGGSDTQYF.

The J gene is TRBJ2-3, the V gene TRBV6-5; D remains ambiguous. From germline, CDR1 is MNHEY and CDR2 SVGAGI. The ends were cut back, 2 bases at V and 3 bases at J, with 6 bases in the middle. The CDR3 has 13 residues. CDR3 residues: CASSYDSTDTQYF. The CDR3 DNA sequence: TGTGCCAGCAGTTACGACTCAACAGATACGCAGTATTTT.

The chain uses TRBV30 and TRBJ2-1; D unclear. V was pared by 1 base and J by 15 bases, with 13 bases between. The CDR3 has 11 residues. Germline V gene data show CDR1 as GTSNPN and CDR2 as SVGIG (reference sequence). The CDR3 loop is CAWSANYKWFF. The CDR3 bases are TGTGCCTGGAGTGCAAACTACAAATGGTTCTTC.

The chain couples TRBV19 to TRBJ2-1, with D possibly being TRBD1 (5 bases). V was shortened by 8 bases and J by 0 bases, with 17 bases between the two germline ends. CDR3 length: 16 residues. Per the germline V gene, CDR1 is LNHDA and CDR2 is SQIVND (reference sequence). The chain's CDR3 is CASQGAETSSYNEQFF. The CDR3 region has the DNA TGTGCCAGTCAAGGGGCGGAAACCTCCTCCTACAATGAGCAGTTCTTC.

The chain combines TRBV10-3 with TRBJ1-1; D possibly corresponds to TRBD1 (6 bases). Trimming removed 4 bases from V and 11 bases from J, with 17 bases in between. CDR3 size: 13 residues. CDR1 is ENHRY, CDR2 SYGVKD, per germline. The CDR3 protein is CAISVAGASDAFF. DNA for the CDR3: TGTGCCATCAGTGTCGCAGGGGCAAGCGACGCTTTCTTT.

Concerning this clone: Different DNA sequences within this sample yield the same CDR3. The chain joins TRBV27 to TRBJ1-2; a possible D gene is TRBD1 (5 bases). This CDR3 spans 11 amino acids. Looked up from germline, CDR1 is MNHEY and CDR2 is SMNVEV (reference sequence). V was shortened by 9 bases and J by 7 bases, with 12 bases between the two germline ends. The DNA for the CDR3 is TGTGCCAGTAAATCGACAGTTGGCTACACCTTC. This sequence encodes CASKSTVGYTF.

This chain links TRBV5-1 with TRBJ2-7; D is unresolved. The V gene lost 0 bases and the J gene lost 2 bases, with 9 bases spanning the gap. CDR1 SGHRS and CDR2 YFSETQ come from the germline V gene. This CDR3 is 14 amino acids long. The CDR3 here is CASSLGSRPYEQYF. DNA of the CDR3: TGCGCCAGCAGCTTGGGGAGCAGACCCTACGAGCAGTACTTC.

This chain joins TRBV7-8 and TRBJ2-7, with 8 positions matching TRBD1. Per the germline V gene, CDR1 is SGHVS and CDR2 is FQNEAQ. This CDR3 comprises 15 residues. V lost 3 bases to trimming and J lost 4 bases; unmatched junction nucleotides: 8. The CDR3 nucleotides are TGTGCCAGCAGCTTTCCCGCGACAGGGGTGTACGAGCAGTACTTC. It encodes CASSFPATGVYEQYF.

This clone was found once. This chain joins TRBV7-6 and TRBJ2-1, with 8 nucleotides matching TRBD2. V dropped 5 bases and J dropped 4; count of bases not matched to a gene: 10. The CDR3 is made up of 16 amino acids. CDR1 is SGHVS, CDR2 FNYEAQ, per germline. The CDR3 here is CASSNPQLAGYNEQFF. DNA for the CDR3: TGTGCCAGCAGCAACCCACAGTTAGCGGGATACAATGAGCAGTTCTTC.

The chain has TRBV6-5 and TRBJ2-7; D may be TRBD1 (6 bases). CDR1 is MNHEY and CDR2 is SVGAGI in the germline V gene. The CDR3 runs to 12 residues. The V end lost 6 bases, the J end lost 6 bases, and 12 bases lay between the germline ends. The CDR3 here is CASSRNRVEQYF. The CDR3 DNA sequence: TGTGCCAGCAGCCGTAACAGGGTCGAGCAGTACTTC.

The V gene is TRBV7-2, the J gene TRBJ2-5, with TRBD2 matching 15 bases. V lost 5 bases to trimming and J lost 8 bases; unmatched junction nucleotides: 3. CDR3 length: 14 residues. Germline assignment: CDR1 SGHTA and CDR2 FQGNSA. As DNA, the CDR3 is TGTGCCAGCAGCCGGACTAGCGGGGGGGCCACCCAGTACTTC. Its translation: CASSRTSGGATQYF.

The chain carries TRBV29-1 and TRBJ2-1; D uncertain. V was clipped by 4 bases and J by 6 bases, with 7 bases between them. Germline V CDR1 and CDR2: SQVTM, ANQGSEA. The CDR3 extends over 11 amino acids. The CDR3 region is CSVVNGNEQFF. As DNA, the CDR3 is TGCAGCGTTGTGAACGGCAATGAGCAGTTCTTC.